The 10 T cell receptor beta chains in this list originate from one sample, sequenced in a study of OX40 agonist ivuxolimab in advanced cancers. Profiled with immunoSEQ multiplex PCR; TCRdb holds only in-frame clones, not every one. The table lists nearly 80,000 clones, around 80% of them singletons. The specimen comprised CD4+ or CD8+ T cells sorted from blood, sampled in a trial of the OX40 agonist ivuxolimab. The origin of the receptors is an adult with an advanced solid tumor such as melanoma, head and neck, liver or kidney cancer.

V gene TRBV7-2 combines with J gene TRBJ2-1; 8 nucleotides align to TRBD1. The germline V gene has CDR1 SGHTA and CDR2 FQGNSA. This CDR3 region has 17 residues. V lost 1 base, J lost 0 bases, and 5 bases stayed unmatched. The CDR3 sequence is CASSLGVGTGSYNEQFF. The CDR3, as DNA: TGTGCCAGCAGCTTAGGGGTCGGGACAGGCTCCTACAATGAGCAGTTCTTC.

CDR3 sequence reads: CASRKGSTETQYF. CDR3 DNA sequence: TGTGCCAGTAGGAAGGGGTCAACGGAGACCCAGTACTTC. This rearrangement joins TRBV19 to TRBJ2-5; D possibly corresponds to TRBD1 (5 bases). The V end was cut by 6 bases, the J end by 5 bases, with 13 bases between. The CDR3 has 13 amino acids. Per the germline V gene, CDR1 is LNHDA and CDR2 is SQIVND (reference sequence).

The J gene is TRBJ2-1, the V gene TRBV30; TRBD1 aligns across 9 bases. V shed 2 bases and J 6 bases; nucleotides not matched to a gene: 5. The CDR3 sequence is 14 residues long. Per germline, CDR1 GTSNPN and CDR2 SVGIG (reference sequence). CDR3 protein: CAWSKRQGGNEQFF. CDR3 nucleotides: TGTGCCTGGAGTAAGCGACAGGGGGGCAATGAGCAGTTCTTC. The full variable domain, in which reference TRBV30 and TRBJ2-1 provide the parts outside the CDR3, is SQTIHQWPATLVQPVGSPLSLECTVEGTSNPNLYWYRQAAGRGLQLLFYSVGIGQISSEVPQNLSASRPQDRQFILSSKKLLLSDSGFYLCAWSKRQGGNEQFFGPGTRLTVL.

The V gene is TRBV7-2, the J gene TRBJ1-6, with 7 nucleotides matching TRBD1. Germline loops: CDR1 SGHTA, CDR2 FQGNSA. The CDR3 has 15 residues. The V and J ends lost 1 base and 7 bases, in that order; junction bases with no gene match: 4. The CDR3: CASSLGQDRNSPLHF. DNA of the CDR3: TGTGCCAGCAGCTTAGGTCAGGACAGGAATTCACCCCTCCACTTT.

Only a few counts were recorded for this clone. The chain carries TRBV5-1 and TRBJ2-3; D gene unclear. This CDR3 has 14 residues. Trimming cost V 4 bases and J 5 bases, with 14 bases left between them. The germline CDR1 and CDR2 sequences are SGHRS and YFSETQ. The CDR3 sequence is CASSADWTGDTQYF. DNA for the CDR3: TGCGCCAGCAGCGCCGACTGGACCGGAGATACGCAGTATTTT. Variable domain in full (rest from reference TRBV5-1 and TRBJ2-3): KAGVTQTPRYLIKTRGQQVTLSCSPISGHRSVSWYQQTPGQGLQFLFEYFSETQRNKGNFPGRFSGRQFSNSRSEMNVSTLELGDSALYLCASSADWTGDTQYFGPGTRLTVL.

The rearrangement joins TRBV7-9 to TRBJ1-2; TRBD1 agrees at 9 bases. CDR3 length equals 15 residues. CDR1 and CDR2 from the germline V gene are SEHNR and FQNEAQ (reference sequence). With 6 bases clipped from V and 5 bases from J, the junction kept 10 bases outside the gene matches. Written as DNA, the CDR3 is TGTGCCAGCAGAAAGGACGGGACAGGGCAATATGGCTACACCTTC. Protein: CASRKDGTGQYGYTF. Filled out from reference TRBV7-9 and TRBJ1-2, the complete variable domain reads DTGVSQNPRHKITKRGQNVTFRCDPISEHNRLYWYRQTLGQGPEFLTYFQNEAQLEKSRLLSDRFSAERPKGSFSTLEIQRTEQGDSAMYLCASRKDGTGQYGYTFGSGTRLTVV.

The V call is TRBV5-1, the J call TRBJ2-2; 13 nucleotides line up with TRBD2. This CDR3 comprises 17 residues. In germline, CDR1 is SGHRS, CDR2 YFSETQ. After removal of 5 bases from V and 0 bases from J, the junction contained 4 bases not matched to a gene. CDR3 bases: TGCGCCAGCAGTTTGACTAGCGGGAGGACGAACACCGGGGAGCTGTTTTTT. This encodes CASSLTSGRTNTGELFF.

This clone appeared once. The chain joins TRBV19 to TRBJ2-5; perhaps TRBD2 as D (6 bases). V lost 7 bases, J lost 5 bases, and 17 bases lay in between. The CDR3 extends over 14 amino acids. Germline V gives CDR1 LNHDA, CDR2 SQIVND (reference sequence). The CDR3 sequence is CASTGGALGETQYF. The CDR3 DNA reads TGTGCCAGTACGGGCGGGGCCCTGGGGGAGACCCAGTACTTC.

The chain carries TRBV7-6 and TRBJ2-5, with D tentatively TRBD1 (6 bases). Trimming removed 4 bases from V and 0 bases from J, with 9 bases in between. The CDR3 sequence is 14 residues long. The germline V gene encodes CDR1 SGHVS and CDR2 FNYEAQ. In DNA, the CDR3 is TGTGCCAGCAGCTCACAGGGTAACCAAGAGACCCAGTACTTC. Residues: CASSSQGNQETQYF.

The J gene is TRBJ1-5, the V gene TRBV2; no firm D call. Germline assignment: CDR1 SNHLY and CDR2 FYNNEI. The CDR3 length is 18 residues. Trimming removed 1 base from V and 0 bases from J, with 16 bases in between. In nucleotides, the CDR3 is TGTGCCAGCAGTGAAGGTCCGGGGAGAATTCATAGCAATCAGCCCCAGCATTTT. This encodes CASSEGPGRIHSNQPQHF.